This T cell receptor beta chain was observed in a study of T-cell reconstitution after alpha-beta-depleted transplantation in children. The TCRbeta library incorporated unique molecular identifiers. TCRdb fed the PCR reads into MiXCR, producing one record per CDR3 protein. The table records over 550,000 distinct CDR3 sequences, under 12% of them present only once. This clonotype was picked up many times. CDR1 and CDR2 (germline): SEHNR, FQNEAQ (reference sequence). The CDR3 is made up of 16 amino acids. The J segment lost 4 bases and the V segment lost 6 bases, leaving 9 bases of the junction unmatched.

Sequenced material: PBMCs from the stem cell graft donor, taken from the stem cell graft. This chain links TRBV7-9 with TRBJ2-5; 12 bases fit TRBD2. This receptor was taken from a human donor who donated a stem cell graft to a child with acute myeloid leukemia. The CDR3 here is CASSRPSGRGRETQYF. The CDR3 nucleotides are TGTGCCAGCAGTAGGCCTAGCGGGAGGGGACGAGAGACCCAGTACTTC.